This T cell receptor (beta chain) comes out of a study of T cells in Graves' hyperthyroidism and ophthalmopathy. Study outcomes and limitations: Researchers found most expanded thyroid clonotypes above 0.001 in blood as well.

RNA transcripts yielded amplified TCR beta CDR3 regions. In the first-round RT-PCR of the TCR CDR3, the HTBI primer set was used. MiXCR, applied by TCRdb to the multiplex PCR reads, yields one record per CDR3 protein. The sample holds roughly 98,000 distinct CDR3 sequences, roughly 40% seen once. If no ophthalmopathy progression occurred within 18 months, Graves' hyperthyroidism was stable. Among the patients, aged 18 to 65, hyperthyroidism was newly diagnosed and had lasted under 2 months. The study based diagnoses on clinical symptoms, serum thyroxine and TRAb, thyroid ultrasound and orbital computed tomography. Germline values: CDR1 MDHEN, CDR2 SYDVKM. V was cut by 6 bases and J by 3 bases, with 18 bases left in between. This CDR3 region has 15 residues. This clonotype was detected many times. Its matching antigen is unknown.

What was sequenced was peripheral blood or thyroid tissue (not recorded which). The TCR sequence derives from a woman younger than 45 with Graves' hyperthyroidism. This chain connects TRBV28 to TRBJ2-7; D ambiguous. The CDR3 DNA reads TGTGCCAGCAGGTCCCTCAGCAACAGAGTCTACGAGCAGTACTTC. Its translation is CASRSLSNRVYEQYF.